The rows below give T cell receptor beta chains drawn from one sample of a study of beta chain features in type 1 diabetes. TCRdb keeps only in-frame clones here, not all; method: immunoSEQ multiplex PCR. The sample lists about 160,000 clones, more than 60% occurring once. Sequencing input: naive CD4+ T cells from blood. The receptors derive from a man in his thirties or forties with type 1 diabetes. Each CDR3 is given with its conserved first and last residue. Each record gives: CDR3 protein, CDR3 DNA, J gene, clone size, D gene, V gene. D genes are given only for firm matches. Only some rows state a clone size, as once, few, many or a class for expanded clones.

CASSQPPYEQYF	TGTGCCAGCAGCCAACCTCCCTACGAGCAGTACTTC	TRBJ2-7	once	.	TRBV14
CSVASPGAEAFF	TGCAGCGTGGCCTCCCCGGGCGCTGAAGCTTTCTTT	TRBJ1-1	.	.	TRBV29-1
CASSVGTRSSGANVLTF	TGTGCCAGCAGCGTAGGGACACGGAGCTCTGGGGCCAACGTCCTGACTTTC	TRBJ2-6	.	.	TRBV9
CSVERDWNTEAFF	TGCAGCGTTGAACGGGACTGGAACACTGAAGCTTTCTTT	TRBJ1-1	.	.	TRBV29-1
CASSYQAYSGNTIYF	TGTGCCAGCAGTTACCAGGCCTACTCTGGAAACACCATATATTTT	TRBJ1-3	.	.	TRBV6-5
CSVGALPGTEAFF	TGCAGCGTTGGGGCCCTCCCGGGGACTGAAGCTTTCTTT	TRBJ1-1	few	.	TRBV29-1
CASSSRPEPQETQYF	TGCGCCAGCAGCAGTCGACCAGAACCGCAAGAGACCCAGTACTTC	TRBJ2-5	once	.	TRBV5-1
CASSELASFSGNTIYF	TGTGCCAGCAGTGAATTGGCCTCCTTCTCTGGAAACACCATATATTTT	TRBJ1-3	.	.	TRBV6-1
CASSLQAQQGSGANVLTF	TGTGCCAGCAGCTTACAAGCTCAACAGGGCTCTGGGGCCAACGTCCTGACTTTC	TRBJ2-6	once	.	TRBV7-8
CAGADRDSDTQYF	TGTGCCGGCGCGGACAGGGACTCTGATACGCAGTATTTT	TRBJ2-3	few	TRBD1	TRBV10-3
CASSQVTQETQYF	TGCGCCAGCAGCCAAGTTACCCAAGAGACCCAGTACTTC	TRBJ2-5	.	.	TRBV4-3
CASSGQGGDTQYF	TGTGCCAGCAGTGGACAGGGCGGAGATACGCAGTATTTT	TRBJ2-3	.	TRBD1	TRBV2
CASSVAEETQYF	TGTGCCAGCAGCGTAGCAGAAGAGACCCAGTACTTC	TRBJ2-5	.	.	TRBV9
CASSQGGDSPLHF	TGTGCCAGCAGCCAAGGAGGGGACTCACCCCTCCACTTT	TRBJ1-6	.	.	TRBV14
CASSARGWVPNEQFF	TGTGCCAGCAGCGCCAGAGGCTGGGTCCCCAATGAGCAGTTCTTC	TRBJ2-1	.	.	TRBV7-2
CSVVRSTEAFF	TGCAGCGTTGTTAGGAGCACTGAAGCTTTCTTT	TRBJ1-1	.	.	TRBV29-1
CASSATGTAREKLFF	TGTGCCAGCAGCGCAACCGGGACAGCCAGAGAAAAACTGTTTTTT	TRBJ1-4	.	TRBD1	TRBV7-9
CAFDRGGNSPLHF	TGTGCCTTCGACAGGGGTGGTAATTCACCCCTCCACTTT	TRBJ1-6	.	TRBD1	TRBV30
CASSSGFGGSTDTQYF	TGTGCCAGCAGTTCCGGATTCGGGGGTAGCACAGATACGCAGTATTTT	TRBJ2-3	.	.	TRBV5-4
CASSQDVSDQETQYF	TGCGCCAGCAGCCAAGATGTGTCAGACCAAGAGACCCAGTACTTC	TRBJ2-5	.	.	TRBV4-3